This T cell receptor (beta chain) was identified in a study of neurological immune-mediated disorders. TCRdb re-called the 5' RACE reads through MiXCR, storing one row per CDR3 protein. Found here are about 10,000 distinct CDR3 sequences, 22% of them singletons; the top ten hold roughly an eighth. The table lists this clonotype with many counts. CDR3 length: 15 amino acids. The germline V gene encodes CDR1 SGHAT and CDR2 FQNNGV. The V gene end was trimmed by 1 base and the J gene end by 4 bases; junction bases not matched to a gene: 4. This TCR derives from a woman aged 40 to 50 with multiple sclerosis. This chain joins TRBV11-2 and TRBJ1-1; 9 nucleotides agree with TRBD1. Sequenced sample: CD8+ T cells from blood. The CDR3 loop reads CASSLGTGGITEAFF. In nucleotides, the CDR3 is TGTGCCAGCAGCTTAGGTACAGGGGGCATCACTGAAGCTTTCTTT.